The T cell receptor (beta chain) under discussion was sequenced for a study of blood T cells in healthy people across ages. This CDR3 is built from 15 residues. Looked up from germline, CDR1 is DFQATT and CDR2 is SNEGSKA (reference sequence). Trimming pared 1 base from V and 7 bases from J, leaving 19 bases between. On this clonotype: The antigen is not known.

The authors drew about 10 milliliters of peripheral blood from each donor. General observations from the study: Long-lived donors carried more naive CD4+ cells and greater diversity than aged donors. Estimates drawn from one million T cells were deemed to understate diversity. Roughly linearly, TCR beta diversity per million T cells fell as age increased.

Together with a sample-barcoded 5' primer, a J-beta primer mix was included in a second PCR lasting roughly 6 to 12 cycles. TCRdb fed the 5' RACE reads into MiXCR, producing one record per CDR3 protein. This table holds some 1 million distinct CDR3 sequences, 40% to 45% found once. This sequence originates from a woman aged 55-70 years in good health. The V gene is TRBV20-1, the J gene TRBJ1-2; D is possibly TRBD1 (5 bases). Sequencing was carried out using blood. The CDR3 here is CSARGGRGRILGYTF. CDR3 in DNA: TGCAGTGCTAGAGGAGGACGGGGACGGATTCTTGGCTACACCTTC.